These T cell receptor beta chains were read from a single sample in a study of T cell responses to AZD1222 COVID-19 vaccine. Sequenced by immunoSEQ multiplex PCR; TCRdb stores in-frame clones only, minus some. Of roughly 150,000 clones in the sample, 85% to 95% were seen once. Material: peripheral blood, obtained on day 0 of AZD1222 vaccination. These receptors came from an adult in good health. Both conserved end residues are part of each CDR3. The D gene is left open where the match is weak. Clone size appears in some rows only: once, few, many, or a class for an expanded clone.

J gene: TRBJ2-3
V gene: TRBV4-2
D gene: TRBD2
clone size: .
CDR3 protein: CASSQASGDTDTQYF
CDR3 DNA: TGTGCCAGCAGCCAAGCTAGCGGGGACACAGATACGCAGTATTTT

J gene: TRBJ1-6
V gene: TRBV7-8
D gene: .
clone size: once
CDR3 protein: CASRGYYNSPLHF
CDR3 DNA: TGTGCCAGCAGGGGCTATTATAATTCACCCCTCCACTTT

J gene: TRBJ2-5
V gene: TRBV7-9
D gene: TRBD1
clone size: .
CDR3 protein: CASSLRQGAEETQYF
CDR3 DNA: TGTGCCAGCAGCTTACGGCAGGGGGCGGAGGAGACCCAGTACTTC

J gene: TRBJ2-7
V gene: TRBV3-1/TRBV3-2
D gene: .
clone size: .
CDR3 protein: CASSAGGVSYEQYF
CDR3 DNA: TGTGCCAGCAGCGCAGGGGGGGTGTCCTACGAGCAGTACTTC

J gene: TRBJ2-3
V gene: TRBV5-4
D gene: TRBD1
clone size: .
CDR3 protein: CASTLHLGGITDTQYF
CDR3 DNA: TGTGCCAGCACCCTGCACTTAGGGGGCATTACAGATACGCAGTATTTT

J gene: TRBJ1-2
V gene: TRBV7-3
D gene: .
clone size: .
CDR3 protein: CASSPAGGDGYTF
CDR3 DNA: TGTGCCAGCAGCCCCGCCGGGGGCGACGGCTACACCTTC

J gene: TRBJ2-7
V gene: TRBV28
D gene: .
clone size: .
CDR3 protein: CASSPRLGEQYF
CDR3 DNA: TGTGCCAGCAGTCCCCGTTTGGGCGAGCAGTACTTC

J gene: TRBJ1-1
V gene: TRBV29-1
D gene: .
clone size: .
CDR3 protein: CSALWPGINTEAFF
CDR3 DNA: TGCAGCGCCCTATGGCCGGGAATAAACACTGAAGCTTTCTTT

J gene: TRBJ2-3
V gene: TRBV5-4
D gene: .
clone size: .
CDR3 protein: CASSLGFGGGADTQYF
CDR3 DNA: TGTGCCAGCAGCTTGGGGTTTGGGGGCGGCGCAGATACGCAGTATTTT

J gene: TRBJ2-7
V gene: TRBV28
D gene: TRBD1
clone size: .
CDR3 protein: CASSATGTGAYEQYF
CDR3 DNA: TGTGCCAGCAGCGCTACCGGGACAGGGGCCTACGAGCAGTACTTC

J gene: TRBJ2-2
V gene: TRBV25-1
D gene: TRBD1
clone size: .
CDR3 protein: CASRPDRDRYQDTGELFF
CDR3 DNA: TGTGCCAGCAGGCCCGACAGGGACCGGTACCAGGACACCGGGGAGCTGTTTTTT

J gene: TRBJ2-6
V gene: TRBV5-1
D gene: .
clone size: once
CDR3 protein: CASSLVGGLPSGANVLTF
CDR3 DNA: TGCGCCAGCAGCTTGGTTGGAGGGTTGCCCTCTGGGGCCAACGTCCTGACTTTC

J gene: TRBJ2-1
V gene: TRBV19
D gene: .
clone size: .
CDR3 protein: CASSIDPPGTASKGGGYNEQFF
CDR3 DNA: TGTGCCAGTAGTATAGACCCACCCGGGACTGCATCAAAAGGGGGAGGCTACAATGAGCAGTTCTTC

J gene: TRBJ1-5
V gene: TRBV28
D gene: .
clone size: .
CDR3 protein: CASSTPDRPQHF
CDR3 DNA: TGTGCCAGCAGCACACCTGACAGGCCCCAGCATTTT

J gene: TRBJ1-2
V gene: TRBV9
D gene: .
clone size: .
CDR3 protein: CASSVTGADYGYTF
CDR3 DNA: TGTGCCAGCAGCGTTACGGGGGCGGACTATGGCTACACCTTC

J gene: TRBJ1-1
V gene: TRBV21-1
D gene: .
clone size: .
CDR3 protein: CASEEHTEAFF
CDR3 DNA: TGTGCCAGCGAGGAGCACACTGAAGCTTTCTTT

J gene: TRBJ1-2
V gene: TRBV27
D gene: TRBD1
clone size: once
CDR3 protein: CASSHTGTGNYGYTF
CDR3 DNA: TGTGCCAGCAGTCACACAGGGACAGGCAACTATGGCTACACCTTC

J gene: TRBJ2-1
V gene: TRBV12-3/TRBV12-4
D gene: .
clone size: .
CDR3 protein: CASYHFGRQFF
CDR3 DNA: TGTGCCAGCTACCATTTTGGGAGGCAGTTCTTC

J gene: TRBJ2-1
V gene: TRBV28
D gene: .
clone size: .
CDR3 protein: CASSYLAGYNEQFF
CDR3 DNA: TGTGCCAGCAGTTACCTAGCAGGCTACAATGAGCAGTTCTTC

J gene: TRBJ1-3
V gene: TRBV6-6
D gene: .
clone size: .
CDR3 protein: CASSYLGGGNTIYF
CDR3 DNA: TGTGCCAGCAGTTACTTGGGGGGTGGAAACACCATATATTTT

J gene: TRBJ2-4
V gene: TRBV30
D gene: TRBD2
clone size: .
CDR3 protein: CAWRTSGRGFQYF
CDR3 DNA: TGTGCCTGGAGGACTAGCGGGAGGGGGTTTCAGTACTTC

J gene: TRBJ1-3
V gene: TRBV29-1
D gene: TRBD1
clone size: .
CDR3 protein: CSAQQGAAGNTIYF
CDR3 DNA: TGCAGCGCTCAGCAGGGGGCGGCTGGAAACACCATATATTTT

J gene: TRBJ1-6
V gene: TRBV7-8
D gene: .
clone size: .
CDR3 protein: CASSLAETPYSPLHF
CDR3 DNA: TGTGCCAGCAGCTTAGCGGAGACGCCATATTCACCCCTCCACTTT

J gene: TRBJ1-2
V gene: TRBV11-2
D gene: .
clone size: .
CDR3 protein: CASSPWSEGYTF
CDR3 DNA: TGTGCCAGCAGCCCGTGGTCAGAGGGCTACACCTTC

J gene: TRBJ1-1
V gene: TRBV6-1
D gene: TRBD1
clone size: .
CDR3 protein: CASSAFTGVRDTEAFF
CDR3 DNA: TGTGCCAGCAGTGCGTTTACAGGGGTTCGGGACACTGAAGCTTTCTTT

J gene: TRBJ1-2
V gene: TRBV6-5
D gene: TRBD1
clone size: .
CDR3 protein: CASSITGANYGYTF
CDR3 DNA: TGTGCCAGCAGTATAACAGGGGCCAACTATGGCTACACCTTC

J gene: TRBJ1-2
V gene: TRBV10-3
D gene: .
clone size: .
CDR3 protein: CATQGLAGYTF
CDR3 DNA: TGTGCCACCCAGGGTTTGGCTGGCTACACCTTC

J gene: TRBJ1-5
V gene: TRBV6-4
D gene: TRBD1
clone size: .
CDR3 protein: CASRDRGTCNQPQHF
CDR3 DNA: TGTGCCAGCAGGGACAGGGGAACATGCAATCAGCCCCAGCATTTT

J gene: TRBJ1-5
V gene: TRBV4-1
D gene: .
clone size: .
CDR3 protein: CASSQDNLYQPQHF
CDR3 DNA: TGCGCCAGCAGCCAAGACAACCTTTATCAGCCCCAGCATTTT

J gene: TRBJ1-2
V gene: TRBV7-9
D gene: .
clone size: .
CDR3 protein: CASSSYRRGDGYTF
CDR3 DNA: TGTGCCAGCAGCTCCTACCGGAGAGGGGATGGCTACACCTTC

J gene: TRBJ2-3
V gene: TRBV5-6
D gene: .
clone size: .
CDR3 protein: CASSLSDDTQYF
CDR3 DNA: TGTGCCAGCAGCTTATCAGACGATACGCAGTATTTT

J gene: TRBJ1-6
V gene: TRBV28
D gene: .
clone size: few
CDR3 protein: CASSLPLFGQSKLHF
CDR3 DNA: TGTGCCAGCAGCCTTCCCCTTTTCGGGCAGTCCAAGCTCCACTTT

J gene: TRBJ1-2
V gene: TRBV7-9
D gene: TRBD1
clone size: .
CDR3 protein: CASSSGQGPNYGYTF
CDR3 DNA: TGTGCCAGCAGCTCCGGACAGGGACCTAACTATGGCTACACCTTC

J gene: TRBJ1-1
V gene: TRBV5-8
D gene: TRBD1
clone size: few
CDR3 protein: CASSLGDRGSTAFF
CDR3 DNA: TGTGCCAGCAGCTTGGGGGACAGGGGTTCAACGGCTTTCTTT

J gene: TRBJ2-6
V gene: TRBV2
D gene: .
clone size: .
CDR3 protein: CASKEGVSSGANVLTF
CDR3 DNA: TGTGCCAGCAAAGAAGGGGTATCTTCTGGGGCCAACGTCCTGACTTTC

J gene: TRBJ2-2
V gene: TRBV7-8
D gene: TRBD1
clone size: few
CDR3 protein: CASSQGQGKNTGELFF
CDR3 DNA: TGTGCCAGCAGCCAAGGACAGGGGAAGAACACCGGGGAGCTGTTTTTT

J gene: TRBJ2-7
V gene: TRBV30
D gene: TRBD1
clone size: .
CDR3 protein: CAWTNQGGSEQYF
CDR3 DNA: TGTGCCTGGACCAACCAAGGGGGCTCCGAGCAGTACTTC

J gene: TRBJ1-6
V gene: TRBV7-9
D gene: TRBD1
clone size: .
CDR3 protein: CASSSISTGRNSPLHF
CDR3 DNA: TGTGCCAGCAGCTCGATTTCGACAGGGAGGAATTCACCCCTCCACTTT

J gene: TRBJ2-3
V gene: TRBV7-3
D gene: TRBD2
clone size: .
CDR3 protein: CASSSILAGGGDTQYF
CDR3 DNA: TGTGCCAGCAGCTCCATACTAGCGGGAGGAGGAGATACGCAGTATTTT

J gene: TRBJ2-7
V gene: TRBV27
D gene: TRBD2
clone size: .
CDR3 protein: CASSPRGGPYEQYF
CDR3 DNA: TGTGCCAGCAGTCCCCGGGGGGGGCCCTACGAGCAGTACTTC

J gene: TRBJ2-3
V gene: TRBV5-1
D gene: TRBD2
clone size: .
CDR3 protein: CASRPGLAAHTDTQYF
CDR3 DNA: TGCGCCAGCAGACCAGGACTAGCGGCACACACAGATACGCAGTATTTT